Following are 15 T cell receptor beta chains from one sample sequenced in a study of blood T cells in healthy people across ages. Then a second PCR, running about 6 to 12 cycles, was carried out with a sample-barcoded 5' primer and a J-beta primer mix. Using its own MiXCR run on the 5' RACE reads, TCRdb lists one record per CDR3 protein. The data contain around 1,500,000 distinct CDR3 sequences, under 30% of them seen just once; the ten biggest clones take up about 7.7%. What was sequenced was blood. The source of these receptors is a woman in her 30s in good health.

The CDR3 sequence: CASSAGTRDDNEQFF. In DNA form, the CDR3 reads TGCGCCAGCAGCGCCGGGACTAGGGACGACAATGAGCAGTTCTTC. This chain uses TRBV5-1 with TRBJ2-1; 8 nucleotides align to TRBD2. V trimming: 4 bases; J trimming: 5 bases; junction bases outside the gene matches: 8. The CDR3 is 15 residues long. The germline CDR1 and CDR2 sequences are SGHRS and YFSETQ.

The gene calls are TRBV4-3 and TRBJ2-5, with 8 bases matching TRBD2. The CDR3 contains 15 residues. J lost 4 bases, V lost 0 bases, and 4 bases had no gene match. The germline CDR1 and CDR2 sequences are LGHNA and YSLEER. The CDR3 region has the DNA TGCGCCAGCAGCCAAGATTCCGGGGGGGGAGAGACCCAGTACTTC. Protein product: CASSQDSGGGETQYF.

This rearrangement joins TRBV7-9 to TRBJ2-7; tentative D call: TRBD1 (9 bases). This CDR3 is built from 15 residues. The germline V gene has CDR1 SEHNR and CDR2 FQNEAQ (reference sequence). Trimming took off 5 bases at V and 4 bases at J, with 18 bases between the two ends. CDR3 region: CASSLREGQGYEQYF. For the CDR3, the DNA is TGTGCCAGCAGCCTCCGGGAGGGACAGGGTTACGAGCAGTACTTC.

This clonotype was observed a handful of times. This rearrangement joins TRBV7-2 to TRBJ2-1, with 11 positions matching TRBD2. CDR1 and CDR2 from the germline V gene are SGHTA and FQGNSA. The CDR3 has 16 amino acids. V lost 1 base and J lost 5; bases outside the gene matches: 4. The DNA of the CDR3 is TGTGCCAGCAGCTTAGATAGCGGGAGGGCAAACAATGAGCAGTTCTTC. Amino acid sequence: CASSLDSGRANNEQFF.

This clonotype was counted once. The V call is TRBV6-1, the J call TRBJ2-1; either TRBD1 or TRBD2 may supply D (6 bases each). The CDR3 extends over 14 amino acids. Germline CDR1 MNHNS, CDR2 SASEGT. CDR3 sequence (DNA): TGTGCGTACAGGGCGGGGAGCTCCTACAATGAGCAGTTCTTC. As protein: CAYRAGSSYNEQFF.

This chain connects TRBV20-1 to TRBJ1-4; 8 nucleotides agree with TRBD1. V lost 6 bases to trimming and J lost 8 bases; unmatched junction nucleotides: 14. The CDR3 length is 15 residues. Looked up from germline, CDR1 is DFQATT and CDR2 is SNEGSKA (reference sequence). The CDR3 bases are TGCAGTGCACCACATCGGACAGGGTGGCGAGAAAAACTGTTTTTT. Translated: CSAPHRTGWREKLFF.

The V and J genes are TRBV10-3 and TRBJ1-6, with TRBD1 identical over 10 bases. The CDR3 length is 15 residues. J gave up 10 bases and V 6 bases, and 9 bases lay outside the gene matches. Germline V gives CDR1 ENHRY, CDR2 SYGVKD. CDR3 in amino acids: CAIRAGTGEGSPLHF. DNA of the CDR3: TGTGCCATCAGGGCCGGGACAGGGGAAGGATCACCCCTCCACTTT.

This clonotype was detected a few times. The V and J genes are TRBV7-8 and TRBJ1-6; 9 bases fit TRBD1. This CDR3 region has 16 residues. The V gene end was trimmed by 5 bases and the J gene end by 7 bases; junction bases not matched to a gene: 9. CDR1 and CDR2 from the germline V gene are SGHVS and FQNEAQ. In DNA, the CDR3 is TGTGCCAGCAGCACCGGGACAGGGACTAAGAATTCACCCCTCCACTTT. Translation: CASSTGTGTKNSPLHF.

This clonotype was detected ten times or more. The CDR3 DNA sequence: TGTGCCAGCAGCTTGGGTACGGCTCCGCTTACACTCCAAGAGACCCAGTACTTC. Its protein is CASSLGTAPLTLQETQYF. The rearrangement links TRBV5-6 to TRBJ2-5, with no clear D. V was pared by 0 bases and J by 1 base, with 19 bases between. CDR3 length equals 18 residues. CDR1 is SGHDT, CDR2 YYEEEE, per germline.

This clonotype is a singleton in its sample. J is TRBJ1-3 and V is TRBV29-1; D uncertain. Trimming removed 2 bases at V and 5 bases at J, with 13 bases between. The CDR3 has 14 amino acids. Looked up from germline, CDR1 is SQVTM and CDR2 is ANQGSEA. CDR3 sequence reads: CSVERSDARNTIYF. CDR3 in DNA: TGCAGCGTTGAAAGGAGTGATGCCCGAAACACCATATATTTT. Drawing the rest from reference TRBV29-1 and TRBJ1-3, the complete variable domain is SAVISQKPSRDICQRGTSLTIQCQVDSQVTMMFWYRQQPGQSLTLIATANQGSEATYESGFVIDKFPISRPNLTFSTLTVSNMSPEDSSIYLCSVERSDARNTIYFGEGSWLTVV.

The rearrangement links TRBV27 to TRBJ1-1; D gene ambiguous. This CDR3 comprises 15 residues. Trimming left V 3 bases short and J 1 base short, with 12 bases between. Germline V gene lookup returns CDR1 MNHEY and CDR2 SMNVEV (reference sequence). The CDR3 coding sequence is TGTGCCAGCAGTTTTTTGGGCGGAAAGAACACTGAAGCTTTCTTT. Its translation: CASSFLGGKNTEAFF.

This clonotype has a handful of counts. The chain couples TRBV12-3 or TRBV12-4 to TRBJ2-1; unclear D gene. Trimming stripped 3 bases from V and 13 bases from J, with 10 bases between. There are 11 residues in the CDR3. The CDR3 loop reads CASSLSFAQFF. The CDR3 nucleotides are TGTGCCAGCAGTTTGTCGTTCGCCCAGTTCTTC.

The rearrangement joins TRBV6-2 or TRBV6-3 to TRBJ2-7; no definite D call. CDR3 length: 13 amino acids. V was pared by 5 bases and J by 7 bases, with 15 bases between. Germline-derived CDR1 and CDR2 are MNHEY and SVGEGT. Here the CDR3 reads CASSKTARGEQYF. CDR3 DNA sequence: TGTGCCAGCAGTAAAACCGCCCGTGGGGAGCAGTACTTC.

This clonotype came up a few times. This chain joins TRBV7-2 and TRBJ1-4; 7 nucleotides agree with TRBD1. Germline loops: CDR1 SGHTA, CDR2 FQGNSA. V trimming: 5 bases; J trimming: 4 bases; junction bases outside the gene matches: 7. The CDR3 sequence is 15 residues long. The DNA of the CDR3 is TGTGCCAGCAGCCCCAGGGGGGGTTTTAATGAAAAACTGTTTTTT. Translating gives CASSPRGGFNEKLFF.

DNA for the CDR3: TGCGCCAGCAGCTTGGAAACTCCCAGGGGCTATGGCTACACCTTC. As protein: CASSLETPRGYGYTF. This chain uses TRBV5-1 with TRBJ1-2, with a possible D match to TRBD1 (6 bases). V lost 0 bases and J 4 bases, leaving 13 bases between the germline ends. Looked up from germline, CDR1 is SGHRS and CDR2 is YFSETQ. The CDR3 is 15 amino acids.